This TCR beta chain was captured in a study of Tregs in tolerant kidney transplant recipients. Study outcomes and limitations: The most relevant donor-specific Treg TCRbeta repertoire apparently came from expansion with activated donor B cells. Biological reproducibility was not directly addressed in this study.

In the case of this clone: What it recognizes is unknown.

Generated by immunoSEQ multiplex PCR, the TCRdb table keeps only in-frame clones and is missing some. The table shows 92,000 or so clones, with 85% to 95% occurring only once. CD4+CD25+CD127- Tregs, CD4+CD25- non-Tregs, CD4 and CD8 cells were sorted. The receptor comes from a human donor in good health. The sample comprised CD8+ T cells from blood.

CDR3 in DNA: TGCAGCGTTGTCCCTAGGGGGCCCGCTGAAGCTTTCTTT. Encoded protein: CSVVPRGPAEAFF. V gene TRBV29-1 combines with J gene TRBJ1-1; 7 nucleotides match TRBD1. From germline, CDR1 is SQVTM and CDR2 ANQGSEA. This CDR3 is built from 13 residues. V shed 4 bases and J 6 bases; nucleotides not matched to a gene: 8.